The sequence of this TCR beta chain was determined in a study of blood T cell repertoires in COVID-19. Background on the study: Collection of acute and convalescent COVID-19 samples took place in the United States, Italy and Spain.

V dropped 6 bases and J dropped 6; count of bases not matched to a gene: 6. The germline V gene encodes CDR1 MNHEY and CDR2 SVGAGI. The CDR3 covers 13 residues. Sequencing was performed with immunoSEQ multiplex PCR; in TCRdb, only in-frame clones are kept and a portion is missing. The sample carries approximately 140,000 clones, roughly 80% recorded once. This TCR was recovered from a middle-aged woman with active or convalescent COVID-19. This rearrangement joins TRBV6-5 to TRBJ1-1, with 8 bases fitting TRBD1. Sequencing was carried out using peripheral blood. CDR3 region: CASSRRDRPEAFF. As DNA, the CDR3 is TGTGCCAGCAGCCGACGGGACAGGCCTGAAGCTTTCTTT.